The present TCR beta chain was sequenced within a study of blood T cell repertoires in COVID-19. The CDR3 sequence is 13 residues long. Germline V gene lookup returns CDR1 WNHNN and CDR2 SYGVQD (reference sequence). J gave up 3 bases and V 6 bases, and 3 bases lay outside the gene matches. TCRdb's table, derived via immunoSEQ multiplex PCR, lists solely in-frame clones and lacks some. This sample has almost 350,000 clones, with approximately 90% found just once. The sample taken for sequencing was peripheral blood. This chain connects TRBV10-1 to TRBJ2-7; 9 bases fit TRBD1. This clonotype was sampled from a woman in her fifties or sixties with COVID-19, enrolled during active disease. The CDR3 is CASRGDRDYEQYF. CDR3 in DNA: TGCGCCAGCAGAGGGGACAGGGACTACGAGCAGTACTTC.